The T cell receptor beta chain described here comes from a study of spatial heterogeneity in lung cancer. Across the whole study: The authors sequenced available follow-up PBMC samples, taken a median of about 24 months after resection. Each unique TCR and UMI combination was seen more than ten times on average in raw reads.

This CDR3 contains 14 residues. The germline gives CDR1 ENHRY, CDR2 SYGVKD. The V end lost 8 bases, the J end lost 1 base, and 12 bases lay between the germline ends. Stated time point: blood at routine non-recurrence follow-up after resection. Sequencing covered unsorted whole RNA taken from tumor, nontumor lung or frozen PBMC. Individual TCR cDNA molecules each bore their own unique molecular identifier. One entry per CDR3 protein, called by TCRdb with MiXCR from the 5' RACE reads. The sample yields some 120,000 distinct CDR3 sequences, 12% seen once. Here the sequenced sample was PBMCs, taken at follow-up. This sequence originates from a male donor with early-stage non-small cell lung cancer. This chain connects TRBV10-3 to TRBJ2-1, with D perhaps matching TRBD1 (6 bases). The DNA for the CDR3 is TGTGCCATCTCCCCCGGGACATCCTACAATGAGCAGTTCTTC. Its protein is CAISPGTSYNEQFF.